The 9 T cell receptor beta chains in this list originate from one sample, sequenced in a study of blood T cell repertoires in COVID-19. Assay: immunoSEQ multiplex PCR; the TCRdb copy retains only in-frame clones and omits some. The sample includes roughly 110,000 clones, over 70% seen only once; the top ten take roughly 0.9%. The sequencing input was peripheral blood. Receptors originate from a human donor with acute or convalescent COVID-19. The donor label of this sample is uncertain.

The chain recombines TRBV9 with TRBJ1-6; no clear D. The CDR3 runs to 14 residues. Germline loops: CDR1 SGDLS, CDR2 YYNGEE. V was cut by 4 bases and J by 7 bases, with 12 bases left in between. For the CDR3, the DNA is TGTGCCAGCAGCCCTCGGACGGGAAATTCACCCCTCCACTTT. This encodes CASSPRTGNSPLHF.

The chain recombines TRBV5-1 with TRBJ2-3, with 8 bases fitting TRBD2. V was pared by 0 bases and J by 5 bases, with 8 bases of the junction left unmatched. Germline CDR1 is SGHRS and CDR2 is YFSETQ. The CDR3 contains 16 residues. This CDR3 is CASSLGSGGARDTQYF. The CDR3, as DNA: TGCGCCAGCAGCTTGGGGTCCGGGGGGGCCAGAGATACGCAGTATTTT.

The chain is built from TRBV12-3 or TRBV12-4 and TRBJ2-1; D call uncertain. V lost 3 bases to trimming and J lost 7 bases, with 10 bases between them. There are 13 residues in the CDR3. The CDR3 DNA sequence: TGTGCCAGCAGTTTTTTGTTTTCTAATGAGCAGTTCTTC. It is translated as CASSFLFSNEQFF.

The rearrangement uses TRBV19 and TRBJ1-6; D perhaps matches TRBD1 (6 bases). Looked up from germline, CDR1 is LNHDA and CDR2 is SQIVND (reference sequence). The length of the CDR3 is 13 residues. The V and J ends lost 7 bases and 9 bases respectively, with 13 bases between them. CDR3 amino acids: CASTTGRGSPLHF. In DNA, the CDR3 is TGTGCCAGTACTACAGGGAGAGGTTCACCCCTCCACTTT.

The chain combines TRBV6-5 with TRBJ1-2; a possible D gene is TRBD1 (6 bases). Deletions cut 6 bases from V and 8 bases from J, with 16 bases between. The CDR3 consists of 13 residues. The germline gives CDR1 MNHEY, CDR2 SVGAGI. For the CDR3, the DNA is TGTGCCAGCAGCCCGGACAGCCTGAAAGGCTACACCTTC. Its protein is CASSPDSLKGYTF.

The CDR3 DNA follows: TGTGCCAGCAGTCGCAGAAATCCGTATGGCTACACCTTC. This gives the protein CASSRRNPYGYTF. The rearrangement links TRBV28 to TRBJ1-2; D call uncertain. Trimming removed 5 bases from V and 5 bases from J, with 12 bases in between. The germline V gene encodes CDR1 MDHEN and CDR2 SYDVKM. This CDR3 has 13 residues.

This chain connects TRBV19 to TRBJ1-5, with D perhaps TRBD1 (5 bases). Between the trimmed V and J ends, which lost 3 bases and 6 bases, there was a span of 15 bases. The CDR3 totals 15 residues. The germline gives CDR1 LNHDA, CDR2 SQIVND (reference sequence). The CDR3 DNA is TGTGCCAGTAGTATCCTCGACAGCTTAAGTCAGCCCCAGCATTTT. Amino acids: CASSILDSLSQPQHF.

This clone was counted a few times. This sequence joins TRBV2 and TRBJ2-5, with 10 bases lining up with TRBD2. There are 19 residues in the CDR3. From germline, CDR1 is SNHLY and CDR2 FYNNEI. J was trimmed by 4 bases and V by 1 base; bases with no gene match: 15. The CDR3 region is CASSEDRGSERGGSETQYF. For the CDR3, the DNA is TGTGCCAGCAGTGAAGATCGGGGCTCGGAGCGGGGGGGCTCAGAGACCCAGTACTTC.

As DNA, the CDR3 is TGCGCCAGCAGTCCGATACGGAGAACTACTAATGAAAAACTGTTTTTT. Translating gives CASSPIRRTTNEKLFF. The chain combines TRBV10-2 with TRBJ1-4, with unresolved D. The germline CDR1 and CDR2 sequences are WSHSY and SAAADI. The CDR3 is 16 amino acids. V shed 5 bases and J shed 2 bases, with 15 bases lying between them.